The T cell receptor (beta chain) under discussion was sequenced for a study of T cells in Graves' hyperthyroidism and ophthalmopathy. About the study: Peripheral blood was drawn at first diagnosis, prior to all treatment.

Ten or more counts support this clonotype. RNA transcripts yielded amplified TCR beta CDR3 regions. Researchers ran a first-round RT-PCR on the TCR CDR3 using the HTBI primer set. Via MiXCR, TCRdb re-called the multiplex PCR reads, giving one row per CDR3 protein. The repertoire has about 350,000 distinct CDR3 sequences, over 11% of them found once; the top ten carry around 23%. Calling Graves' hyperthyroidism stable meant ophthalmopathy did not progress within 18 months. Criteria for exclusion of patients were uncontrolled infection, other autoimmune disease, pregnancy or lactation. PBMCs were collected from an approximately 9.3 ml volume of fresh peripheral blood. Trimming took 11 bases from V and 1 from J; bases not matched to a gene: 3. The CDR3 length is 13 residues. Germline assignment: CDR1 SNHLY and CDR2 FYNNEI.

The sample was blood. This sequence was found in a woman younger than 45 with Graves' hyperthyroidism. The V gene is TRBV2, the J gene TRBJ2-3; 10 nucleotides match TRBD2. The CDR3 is CAVGTSGTDTQYF. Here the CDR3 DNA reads TGTGCCGTTGGGACTAGCGGCACAGATACGCAGTATTTT. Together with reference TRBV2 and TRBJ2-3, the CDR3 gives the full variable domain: EPEVTQTPSHQVTQMGQEVILRCVPISNHLYFYWYRQILGQKVEFLVSFYNNEISEKSEIFDDQFSVERPDGSNFTLKIRSTKLEDSAMYFCAVGTSGTDTQYFGPGTRLTVL.